Listed below are T cell receptor beta chains from one sample, sequenced in a study of Ad26.COV2.S vaccination and SARS-CoV-2 variants. Clones were sequenced by immunoSEQ multiplex PCR, and TCRdb holds only the in-frame ones, with some missing. The sample consists of hundreds of thousands of clones, around 92% of them appearing once. This specimen was peripheral blood, taken in a trial of Ad26.COV2.S vaccine versus placebo. The source is a person aged 18-60 years who received the Ad26.COV2.S COVID-19 vaccine or a placebo. Each CDR3 is given with its conserved first and last residue. Fields, in order: CDR3 protein, CDR3 DNA, clone size, D gene, J gene, V gene. The D gene is left open where the match is weak. Clone size is not always given. Where it is, it says once, few, many or a class for expanded clones.

CASSPRTGVEQYF TGTGCCAGCAGCCCCCGAACAGGGGTAGAGCAGTACTTC - TRBD1 TRBJ2-7 TRBV3-1/TRBV3-2
CSVNDIKETQYF TGCAGCGTTAATGACATTAAAGAGACCCAGTACTTC - - TRBJ2-5 TRBV29-1
CAWRARRGTGTGAGDEQYF TGTGCCTGGAGGGCAAGAAGGGGGACCGGGACAGGGGCCGGGGACGAGCAGTACTTC - TRBD1 TRBJ2-7 TRBV30
CASSHGSTTDTQYF TGTGCCAGCAGCCATGGGTCTACGACAGATACGCAGTATTTT once - TRBJ2-3 TRBV11-3
CASTTVLNTEAFF TGTGCCAGCACTACCGTATTGAACACTGAAGCTTTCTTT - - TRBJ1-1 TRBV6-5
CASSLLGDEQFF TGTGCCAGCAGCCTACTAGGCGATGAGCAGTTCTTC - - TRBJ2-1 TRBV11-2
CASSYWGPSRDEQFF TGTGCCAGCAGTTACTGGGGGCCAAGTCGGGATGAGCAGTTCTTC - - TRBJ2-1 TRBV6-5
CASSYSGGDGYTF TGTGCCAGCAGTTACTCGGGGGGTGATGGCTACACCTTC - - TRBJ1-2 TRBV6-6
CASSSAGSGNTIYF TGTGCCAGTAGTAGTGCGGGCTCCGGAAACACCATATATTTT - - TRBJ1-3 TRBV19
CASSLAAGATGELFF TGTGCCAGCAGCTTAGCAGCGGGAGCCACCGGGGAGCTGTTTTTT - TRBD2 TRBJ2-2 TRBV7-2
CAWRGGLYRTNEKLFF TGTGCCTGGCGTGGGGGCCTATACAGAACTAATGAAAAACTGTTTTTT - - TRBJ1-4 TRBV30
CASSLGRVPGATDTQYF TGTGCCAGCAGCTTAGGGAGAGTGCCAGGCGCCACAGATACGCAGTATTTT once - TRBJ2-3 TRBV7-2
CATRGQTGTIYGYTF TGTGCCACCAGGGGCCAGACAGGAACCATCTATGGCTACACCTTC - - TRBJ1-2 TRBV15
CASSIPPYLDGTYNEQFF TGTGCCAGTAGTATCCCCCCTTATCTCGACGGAACCTACAATGAGCAGTTCTTC - - TRBJ2-1 TRBV19
CASQNRMNGYTF TGTGCCAGTCAAAACCGGATGAATGGCTACACCTTC - - TRBJ1-2 TRBV19
CASSRGQGINEQYF TGTGCCAGCAGCAGAGGACAGGGGATCAACGAGCAGTACTTC - TRBD1 TRBJ2-7 TRBV7-2
CASSLTFRGRVAEAFF TGTGCCAGCAGTCTAACGTTCAGGGGGCGCGTGGCTGAAGCTTTCTTT once TRBD1 TRBJ1-1 TRBV28
CASSLARRIYNEQFF TGTGCCAGCAGCTTAGCAAGGCGTATCTACAATGAGCAGTTCTTC - - TRBJ2-1 TRBV7-6
CSVTGGINYGYTF TGCAGCGTGACAGGGGGGATTAACTATGGCTACACCTTC - TRBD1 TRBJ1-2 TRBV29-1
CASSLEGFANYGYTF TGTGCCAGCAGCTTGGAGGGTTTTGCAAACTATGGCTACACCTTC - - TRBJ1-2 TRBV5-4
CASSLSWEYEQYF TGTGCCAGCAGTTTATCGTGGGAGTACGAGCAGTACTTC once - TRBJ2-7 TRBV27
CASSLPVGANYGYTF TGTGCCAGCAGCTTACCCGTCGGAGCTAACTATGGCTACACCTTC - - TRBJ1-2 TRBV7-2
CASRQTSGTGVVAFF TGTGCCAGCAGACAGACCTCCGGGACAGGGGTAGTTGCTTTCTTT - TRBD1 TRBJ1-1 TRBV6-4
CASRLTGSIREQYF TGTGCCAGCAGGTTGACAGGGAGTATCCGCGAGCAGTACTTC - TRBD1 TRBJ2-7 TRBV6-5
CASSLFRVTYEQYF TGTGCCAGCAGTTTGTTCAGGGTTACCTACGAGCAGTACTTC - - TRBJ2-7 TRBV28